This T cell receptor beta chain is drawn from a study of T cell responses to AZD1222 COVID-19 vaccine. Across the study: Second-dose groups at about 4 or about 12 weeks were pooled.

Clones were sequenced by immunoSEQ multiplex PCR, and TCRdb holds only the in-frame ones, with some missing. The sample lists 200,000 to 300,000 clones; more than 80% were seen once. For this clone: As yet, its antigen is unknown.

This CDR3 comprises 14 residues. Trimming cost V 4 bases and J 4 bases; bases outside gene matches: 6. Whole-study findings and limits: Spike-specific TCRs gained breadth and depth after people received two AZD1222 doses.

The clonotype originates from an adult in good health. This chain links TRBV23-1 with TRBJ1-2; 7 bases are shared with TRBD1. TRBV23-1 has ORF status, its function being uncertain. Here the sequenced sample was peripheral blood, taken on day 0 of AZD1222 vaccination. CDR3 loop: CASSRKDRTYGYTF. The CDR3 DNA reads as TGCGCCAGCAGTCGCAAGGACAGGACCTATGGCTACACCTTC.